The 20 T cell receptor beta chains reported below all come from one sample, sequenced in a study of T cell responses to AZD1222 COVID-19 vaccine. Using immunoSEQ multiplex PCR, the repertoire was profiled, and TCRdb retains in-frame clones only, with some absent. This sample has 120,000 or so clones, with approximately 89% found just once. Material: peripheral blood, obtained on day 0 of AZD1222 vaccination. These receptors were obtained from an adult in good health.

The CDR3 region has the DNA TGTGCCAGCAGCAAGGGGACTAGCGGGACTAATGAGCAGTTCTTC. The encoded protein is CASSKGTSGTNEQFF. This chain connects TRBV21-1 to TRBJ2-1; the table gives TRBD2 as D, unverified against the DNA. TRBV21-1 is annotated as a pseudogene. This CDR3 region has 15 residues.

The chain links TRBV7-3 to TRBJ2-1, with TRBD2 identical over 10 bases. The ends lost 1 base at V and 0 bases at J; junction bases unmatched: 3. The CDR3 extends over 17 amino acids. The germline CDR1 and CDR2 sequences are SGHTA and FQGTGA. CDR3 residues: CASSLRASGSSYNEQFF. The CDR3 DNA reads TGTGCCAGCAGCTTAAGGGCTAGCGGGAGCTCCTACAATGAGCAGTTCTTC.

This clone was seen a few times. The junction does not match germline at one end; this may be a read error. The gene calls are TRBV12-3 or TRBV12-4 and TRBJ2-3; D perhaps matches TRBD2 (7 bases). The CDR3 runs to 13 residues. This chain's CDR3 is CASRVASGGAPIF. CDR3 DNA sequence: TGTGCCAGCAGAGTTGCGTCGGGGGGCGCGCCCATTTTT.

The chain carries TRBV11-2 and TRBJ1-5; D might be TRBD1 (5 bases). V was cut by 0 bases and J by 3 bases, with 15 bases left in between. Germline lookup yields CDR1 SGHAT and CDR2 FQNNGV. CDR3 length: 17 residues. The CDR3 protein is CASSLDGRGALNQPQHF. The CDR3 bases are TGTGCCAGCAGCTTAGACGGTCGCGGGGCCCTCAATCAGCCCCAGCATTTT.

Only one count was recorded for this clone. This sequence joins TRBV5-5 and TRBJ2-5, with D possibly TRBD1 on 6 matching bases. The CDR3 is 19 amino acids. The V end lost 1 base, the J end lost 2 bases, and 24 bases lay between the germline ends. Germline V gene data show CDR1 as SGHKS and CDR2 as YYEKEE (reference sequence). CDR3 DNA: TGTGCCAGCAGCTTGACCGTCATGGGGGCAGGGTGGAATCAAGAGACCCAGTACTTC. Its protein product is CASSLTVMGAGWNQETQYF.

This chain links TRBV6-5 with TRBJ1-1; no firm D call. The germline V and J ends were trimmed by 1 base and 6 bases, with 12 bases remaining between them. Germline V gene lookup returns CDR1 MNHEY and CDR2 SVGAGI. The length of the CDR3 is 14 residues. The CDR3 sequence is CASSYLDEESEAFF. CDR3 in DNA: TGTGCCAGCAGTTACTTGGACGAGGAATCTGAAGCTTTCTTT.

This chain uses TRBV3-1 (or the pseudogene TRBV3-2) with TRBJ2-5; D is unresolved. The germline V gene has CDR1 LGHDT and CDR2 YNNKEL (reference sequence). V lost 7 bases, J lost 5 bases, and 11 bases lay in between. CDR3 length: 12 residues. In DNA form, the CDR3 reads TGTGCCAGCACCCTACTTGGGGAGACCCAGTACTTC. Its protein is CASTLLGETQYF.

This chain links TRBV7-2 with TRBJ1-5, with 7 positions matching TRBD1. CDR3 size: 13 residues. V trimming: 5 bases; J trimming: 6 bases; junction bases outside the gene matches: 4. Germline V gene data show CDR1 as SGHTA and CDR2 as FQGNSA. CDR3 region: CASSPDRVQPQHF. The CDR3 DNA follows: TGTGCCAGCAGCCCAGACAGGGTTCAGCCCCAGCATTTT.

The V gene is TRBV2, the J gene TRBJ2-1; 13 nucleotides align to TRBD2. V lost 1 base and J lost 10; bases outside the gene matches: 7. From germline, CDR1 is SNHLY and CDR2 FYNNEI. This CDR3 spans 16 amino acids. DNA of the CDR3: TGTGCCAGCAGTGAAGATGGACTAGCGGGAGCCGGCGAGCAGTTCTTC. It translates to CASSEDGLAGAGEQFF.

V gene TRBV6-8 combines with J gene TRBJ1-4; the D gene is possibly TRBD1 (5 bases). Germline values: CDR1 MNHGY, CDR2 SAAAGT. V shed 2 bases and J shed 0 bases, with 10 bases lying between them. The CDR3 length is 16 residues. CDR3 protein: CASSYRGHATNEKLFF. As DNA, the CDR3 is TGTGCCAGCAGTTACAGGGGCCATGCAACTAATGAAAAACTGTTTTTT.

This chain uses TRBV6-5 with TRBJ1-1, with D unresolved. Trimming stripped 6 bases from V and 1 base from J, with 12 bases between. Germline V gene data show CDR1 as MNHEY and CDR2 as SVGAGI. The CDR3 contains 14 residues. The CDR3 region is CASRLAGANTEAFF. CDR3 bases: TGTGCCAGCAGGCTGGCTGGAGCGAACACTGAAGCTTTCTTT.

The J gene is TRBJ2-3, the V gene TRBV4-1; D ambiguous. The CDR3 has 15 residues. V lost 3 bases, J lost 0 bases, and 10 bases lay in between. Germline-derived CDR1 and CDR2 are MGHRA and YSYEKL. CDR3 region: CASSQHGSSTDTQYF. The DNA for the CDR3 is TGCGCCAGCAGCCAGCACGGGTCTAGCACAGATACGCAGTATTTT.

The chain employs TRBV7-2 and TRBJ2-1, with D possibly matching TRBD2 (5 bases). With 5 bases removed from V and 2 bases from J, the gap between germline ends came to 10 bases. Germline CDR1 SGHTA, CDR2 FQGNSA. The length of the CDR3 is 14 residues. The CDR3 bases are TGTGCCAGCAGCCCCGAGGGAGCCTACAATGAGCAGTTCTTC. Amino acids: CASSPEGAYNEQFF. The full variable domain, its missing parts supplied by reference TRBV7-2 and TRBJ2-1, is GAGVSQSPSNKVTEKGKDVELRCDPISGHTALYWYRQSLGQGLEFLIYFQGNSAPDKSGLPSDRFSAERTGGSVSTLTIQRTQQEDSAVYLCASSPEGAYNEQFFGPGTRLTVL.

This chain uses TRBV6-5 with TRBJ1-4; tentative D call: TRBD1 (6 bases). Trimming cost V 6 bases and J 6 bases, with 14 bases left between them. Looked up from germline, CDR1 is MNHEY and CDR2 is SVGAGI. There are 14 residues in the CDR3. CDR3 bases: TGTGCCAGCAGCCTACAAGGACAGTATGAAAAACTGTTTTTT. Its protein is CASSLQGQYEKLFF.

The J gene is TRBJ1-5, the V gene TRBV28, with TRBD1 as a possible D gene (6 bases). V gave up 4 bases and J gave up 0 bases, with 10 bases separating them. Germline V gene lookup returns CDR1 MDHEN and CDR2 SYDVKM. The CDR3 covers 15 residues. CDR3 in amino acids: CASSSQGFSNQPQHF. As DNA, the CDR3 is TGTGCCAGCAGTTCCCAGGGGTTTAGCAATCAGCCCCAGCATTTT.

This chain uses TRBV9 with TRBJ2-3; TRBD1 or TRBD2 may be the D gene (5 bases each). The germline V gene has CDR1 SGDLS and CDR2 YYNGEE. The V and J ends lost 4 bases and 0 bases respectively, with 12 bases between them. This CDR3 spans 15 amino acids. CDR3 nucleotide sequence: TGTGCCAGCAGCCCGGGGCAAGCCAGCACAGATACGCAGTATTTT. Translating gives CASSPGQASTDTQYF.

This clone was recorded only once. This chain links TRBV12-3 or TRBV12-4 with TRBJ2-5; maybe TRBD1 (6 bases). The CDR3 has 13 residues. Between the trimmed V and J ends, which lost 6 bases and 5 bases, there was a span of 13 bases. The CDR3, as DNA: TGTGCCAGCAGCTTGACAGGTATCGAGACCCAGTACTTC. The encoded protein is CASSLTGIETQYF.

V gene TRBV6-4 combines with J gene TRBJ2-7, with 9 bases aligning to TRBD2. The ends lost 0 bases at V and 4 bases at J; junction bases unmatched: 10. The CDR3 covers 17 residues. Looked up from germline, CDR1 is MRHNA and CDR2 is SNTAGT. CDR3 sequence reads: CASSDSRLWREGYEQYF. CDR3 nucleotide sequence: TGTGCCAGCAGTGACTCGAGGTTGTGGCGGGAGGGATACGAGCAGTACTTC.

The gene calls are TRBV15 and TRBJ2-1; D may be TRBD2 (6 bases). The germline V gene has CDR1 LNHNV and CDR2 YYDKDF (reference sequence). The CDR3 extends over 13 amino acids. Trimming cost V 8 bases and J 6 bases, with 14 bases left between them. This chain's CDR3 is CATSPRRGNEQFF. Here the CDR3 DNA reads TGTGCCACCTCCCCCCGGCGGGGCAATGAGCAGTTCTTC.

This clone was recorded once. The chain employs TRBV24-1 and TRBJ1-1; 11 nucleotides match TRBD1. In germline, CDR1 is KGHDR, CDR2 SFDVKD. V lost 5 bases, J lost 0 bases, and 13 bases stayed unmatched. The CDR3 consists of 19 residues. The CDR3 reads CATSASGTGGEGMNTEAFF. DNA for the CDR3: TGTGCCACCAGTGCCTCGGGGACAGGGGGGGAGGGGATGAACACTGAAGCTTTCTTT.